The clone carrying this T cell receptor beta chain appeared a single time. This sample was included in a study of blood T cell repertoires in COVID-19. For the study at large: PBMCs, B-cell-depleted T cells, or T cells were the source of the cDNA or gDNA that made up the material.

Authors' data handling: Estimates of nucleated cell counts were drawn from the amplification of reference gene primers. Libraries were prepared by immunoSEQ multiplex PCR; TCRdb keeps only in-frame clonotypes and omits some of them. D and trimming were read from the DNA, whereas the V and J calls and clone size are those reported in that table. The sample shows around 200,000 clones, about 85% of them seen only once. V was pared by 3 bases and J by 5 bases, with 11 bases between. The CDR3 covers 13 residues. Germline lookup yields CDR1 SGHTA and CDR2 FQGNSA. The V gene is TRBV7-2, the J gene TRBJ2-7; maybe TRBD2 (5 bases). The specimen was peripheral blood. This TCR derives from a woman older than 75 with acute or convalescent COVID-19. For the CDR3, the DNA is TGTGCCAGCAGCTTGGTACTGAGGGACGAGCAGTACTTC. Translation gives CASSLVLRDEQYF.